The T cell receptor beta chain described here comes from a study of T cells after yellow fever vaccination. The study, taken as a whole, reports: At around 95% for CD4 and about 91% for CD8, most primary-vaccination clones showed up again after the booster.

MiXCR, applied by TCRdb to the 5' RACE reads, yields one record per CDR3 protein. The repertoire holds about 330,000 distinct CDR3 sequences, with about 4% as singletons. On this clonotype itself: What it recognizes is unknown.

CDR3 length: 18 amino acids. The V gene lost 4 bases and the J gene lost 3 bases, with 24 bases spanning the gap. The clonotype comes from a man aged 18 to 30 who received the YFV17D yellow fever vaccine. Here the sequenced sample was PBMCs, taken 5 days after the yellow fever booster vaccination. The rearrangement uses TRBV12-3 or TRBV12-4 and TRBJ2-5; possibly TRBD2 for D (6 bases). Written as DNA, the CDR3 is TGTGCCAGCAGTTCGACTCCTCTAGTGCCCGGGAGTAAAGAGACCCAGTACTTC. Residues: CASSSTPLVPGSKETQYF.